Below are 9 T cell receptor beta chains sequenced from a single sample in a study of beta chain features in type 1 diabetes. All of the isolated RNA was reverse transcribed, so expressed TCRB transcripts were sequenced. Here immunoSEQ multiplex PCR was the method, and the copy in TCRdb shows in-frame clones only, minus some. The sample yields about 370,000 clones, about 14% seen once. Sequencing was performed on naive CD4+ T cells from blood. The receptor source for this set is a woman between 18 and 30 years old in good health.

J is TRBJ2-1 and V is TRBV7-2; possibly TRBD1 for D (5 bases). The CDR3 is 16 residues long. Germline CDR1 reads SGHTA; CDR2 reads FQGNSA. Trimming shortened V by 1 base and J by 4 bases, and 14 bases separated the two germline ends. CDR3 sequence: CASSLGGSLGYNEQFF. In DNA, the CDR3 is TGTGCCAGCAGCTTAGGGGGCTCCCTGGGATACAATGAGCAGTTCTTC.

The sample holds a few counts of this clone. The chain recombines TRBV5-6 with TRBJ1-2; D gene ambiguous. The CDR3 is made up of 14 amino acids. V was pared by 4 bases and J by 0 bases, with 10 bases between. Germline CDR1 is SGHDT and CDR2 is YYEEEE. The CDR3 DNA sequence: TGTGCCAGCAGCCCGCGACTAACTAACTATGGCTACACCTTC. Encoded protein: CASSPRLTNYGYTF.

V usage is TRBV6-5 and J usage is TRBJ2-1; D remains ambiguous. This CDR3 contains 11 residues. The V end was cut by 10 bases, the J end by 4 bases, with 8 bases between. Germline values: CDR1 MNHEY, CDR2 SVGAGI. CDR3 region: CATLGYNEQFF. The CDR3 region has the DNA TGTGCCACCCTCGGTTACAATGAGCAGTTCTTC.

This clone was counted a few times. The rearrangement uses TRBV5-6 and TRBJ2-7; TRBD2 matches 10 bases. The V and J ends lost 4 bases and 0 bases, in that order; junction bases with no gene match: 4. This CDR3 is 15 amino acids long. Per the germline V gene, CDR1 is SGHDT and CDR2 is YYEEEE. The CDR3: CASSRPSGSSYEQYF. The DNA for the CDR3 is TGTGCCAGCAGCCGGCCTAGCGGGAGCTCCTACGAGCAGTACTTC.

The V call is TRBV18, the J call TRBJ2-1; TRBD1 is a possible D gene (6 bases). The CDR3 runs to 18 residues. Trimming removed 2 bases at V and 0 bases at J, with 17 bases between. The germline V gene encodes CDR1 KGHSH and CDR2 LQKENI. The CDR3 DNA reads as TGTGCCAGCTCACCAGTTGTATTAAAGGACAGCTCCTACAATGAGCAGTTCTTC. Its protein product is CASSPVVLKDSSYNEQFF.

This clone has only a few counts. This sample also contains other DNA sequences that code for the same CDR3. The V gene is TRBV30, the J gene TRBJ1-5; a possible D gene is TRBD1 (6 bases). Germline V gives CDR1 GTSNPN, CDR2 SVGIG (reference sequence). The CDR3 totals 15 residues. Trimming took 3 bases from V and 0 from J, leaving 12 bases between them. The CDR3: CAWSEDSHSNQPQHF. CDR3 sequence (DNA): TGTGCCTGGAGCGAGGACAGCCATAGCAATCAGCCCCAGCATTTT.

About this clone itself: The sample contains more than one DNA sequence encoding this CDR3. V and J are TRBV30 and TRBJ2-1; a weak D match, TRBD2 (5 bases). The CDR3 covers 14 residues. Germline V CDR1 and CDR2: GTSNPN, SVGIG (reference sequence). V was shortened by 2 bases and J by 0 bases, with 8 bases between the two germline ends. The CDR3 nucleotides are TGTGCCTGGAGTCTAGCTGTCTCCTACAATGAGCAGTTCTTC. The encoded protein is CAWSLAVSYNEQFF.

The chain combines TRBV30 with TRBJ2-7; possible D gene TRBD2, 5 bases. From germline, CDR1 is GTSNPN and CDR2 SVGIG (reference sequence). The ends were cut back, 0 bases at V and 3 bases at J, with 6 bases in the middle. The CDR3 is made up of 12 amino acids. The chain's CDR3 is CAWSVRDYEQYF. Written as DNA, the CDR3 is TGTGCCTGGAGTGTACGGGACTACGAGCAGTACTTC.

On this clone: Its ends do not fully match the called genes, so a read error is possible. The chain uses TRBV30 and TRBJ2-2, with TRBD2 as a possible D gene (5 bases). This CDR3 has 11 residues. The germline V gene encodes CDR1 GTSNPN and CDR2 SVGIG (reference sequence). The CDR3 sequence is CAWSYTGKLFF. The CDR3 DNA sequence: TGTGCCTGGAGTTACACCGGGAAGCTGTTTTTT. The complete variable domain, with remaining parts taken from reference TRBV30 and TRBJ2-2, reads SQTIHQWPATLVQPVGSPLSLECTVEGTSNPNLYWYRQAAGRGLQLLFYSVGIGQISSEVPQNLSASRPQDRQFILSSKKLLLSDSGFYLCAWSYTGKLFFGEGSRLTVL.